Reported below is one TCR beta chain. The target of this receptor is not known. Per-nucleotide qualities are absent, and no much larger clonotype sits a single base away. This entry comes from a study of blood T cell repertoires in COVID-19 (TCRdb year 2020). Broadly, across the study: The collaborator samples originated in the United States, Italy and Spain and spanned the acute and convalescent phases of COVID-19. The material from the prospective study consisted of cDNA or gDNA derived from T cells, B-cell-depleted T cells, or PBMCs. The dataset comprised deeply sampled blood TCRbeta repertoires from subjects exposed to, actively infected with, or recovered from COVID-19. A freely available public database, intended as a resource for researchers studying the immune response to SARS-CoV-2, is where the repertoires were released. Samples came from the ongoing ImmuneRACE study (first 160 participants) plus 1,254 subjects from 6 global collaborators. Sample metadata almost always included a de-identified subject ID, COVID-19 status, age in years and sex. Where available, HLA class I and class II types were taken from metadata supplied by the sample provider and were not determined by assay-based typing. Here is what the overall study found, with its caveats: The amount of clinical and demographic metadata varied by source and participant and was provided uncurated.

Samples from volunteer blood donors who had recovered from COVID-19 were contributed by a second Seattle source. Collaborating institutions collected whole blood in K2EDTA tubes following their own protocols. For TCRbeta analysis, collaborators shipped samples in one of three forms: frozen whole blood, isolated PBMCs, or DNA extracted from either of those sample types. TCRbeta CDR3 regions were amplified from genomic DNA using the immunoSEQ Assay, a bias-controlled multiplex PCR. The authors' pipeline ran thus. The number of nucleated cells in each sample was estimated by amplification of reference gene primers within the assay. Sequence reads were collapsed and filtered to measure the absolute abundance of every unique TCRbeta CDR3 rearrangement. For each sample, productive Simpson clonality was calculated by taking the square root of Simpson's diversity index across productive rearrangements. The clones in this table, taken by TCRdb from immuneACCESS, are in-frame only. Not every clone is retained; where verified, under half of the shortfall comes from an unresolved V gene, and the cause of the rest is unknown. The V and J calls and clone size are taken from that table; D and trimming were inferred from the DNA. The sample profile shows about 240,000 clones; around nine tenths of them were found once. The ten largest clones represent more than 0.95% of the sample.

Material: peripheral blood. The clonotype originates from a woman aged 35 to 49 who had recovered from COVID-19.

CDR3 sequence: CASSLALSGGNGYTF. The DNA reads as follows: TGCGCCAGCAGCTTGGCCTTGTCGGGGGGCAATGGCTACACCTTC. The rearranged chain carries TRBV5-1 and TRBJ1-2; matching of 6 bases hints at TRBD1 as the D gene. Measured from the cysteine to the phenylalanine, the CDR3 is 15 residues long. This entry keeps only the CDR3 DNA: 45 bases, framed from base 1. CDR1 is given as SGHRS and CDR2 as YFSETQ, both from the germline V gene. V lost 0 bases and J lost 6 bases; the stretch between them is 15 bases long.